This paragraph covers one TCR beta chain sequence. The sample originates from a study of cytomegalovirus exposure and HLA in healthy donors. The PCR was carried out with 60 Vbeta primers and 13 Jbeta primers. The protocol was immunoSEQ multiplex PCR, while the TCRdb copy is restricted to in-frame clones and leaves out a portion. Its listing shows tens of thousands of clones. V was pared by 4 bases and J by 1 base, with 11 bases between. The CDR3 has 14 amino acids. The germline gives CDR1 SGHTA, CDR2 FQGNSA. The clonotype was recovered from a male donor in good health and CMV-seronegative. The J gene is TRBJ2-7, the V gene TRBV7-2, with a possible D match to TRBD2 (6 bases). The specimen was PBMCs. For the CDR3, the DNA is TGTGCCAGCAGCTCACCTAGCGAATCCTACGAGCAGTACTTC. Its translation is CASSSPSESYEQYF. Together with reference TRBV7-2 and TRBJ2-7, the CDR3 gives the full variable domain: GAGVSQSPSNKVTEKGKDVELRCDPISGHTALYWYRQSLGQGLEFLIYFQGNSAPDKSGLPSDRFSAERTGGSVSTLTIQRTQQEDSAVYLCASSSPSESYEQYFGPGTRLTVT.